Below, 14 T cell receptor beta chains from the same sample are listed, as sequenced in a study of CD8+ T cells in alopecia areata. RNA was extracted and reverse transcribed into cDNA as the sequencing template. Some clones are missing from TCRdb's copy, which holds only in-frame ones; the method was immunoSEQ multiplex PCR. The sample includes 140,000 to 150,000 clones, roughly 53% of them seen just once. Material: CD4+ T cells sorted from blood, obtained at week 0. The receptors derive from a human donor with alopecia areata.

The CDR3 DNA sequence: TGTGCCAGCAGCCGGGACTCGAGCTCCTACGAGCAGTACTTC. It yields the protein CASSRDSSSYEQYF. The chain joins TRBV5-4 to TRBJ2-7; D is perhaps TRBD2 (6 bases). Germline CDR1 is SGHNT and CDR2 is YYREEE (reference sequence). The CDR3 extends over 14 amino acids. V was shortened by 4 bases and J by 0 bases, with 11 bases between the two germline ends.

The chain uses TRBV6-5 and TRBJ2-7; a possible D gene is TRBD2 (5 bases). The CDR3 sequence is 15 residues long. Deletions cut 5 bases from V and 3 bases from J, with 17 bases between. Germline CDR1 is MNHEY and CDR2 is SVGAGI. The chain's CDR3 is CASSLNSGGYYEQYF. The DNA of the CDR3 is TGTGCCAGCAGTCTTAATTCTGGAGGATACTACGAGCAGTACTTC.

V is TRBV18 and J is TRBJ2-7; TRBD1 might be the D (6 bases). The V gene's germline CDR1 is KGHSH and CDR2 LQKENI. The ends were cut back, 5 bases at V and 4 bases at J, with 15 bases in the middle. This CDR3 has 14 amino acids. The CDR3 nucleotides read TGTGCCAGCTCATCTGGACAGACCGGATACGAGCAGTACTTC. Translated, it gives CASSSGQTGYEQYF.

The chain recombines TRBV7-9 with TRBJ1-5; D unclear. V was cut by 1 base and J by 3 bases, with 13 bases left in between. Germline lookup yields CDR1 SEHNR and CDR2 FQNEAQ (reference sequence). The CDR3 extends over 16 amino acids. This CDR3 is CASSLVGPLNNQPQHF. The CDR3 region has the DNA TGTGCCAGCAGCTTAGTTGGCCCTCTTAACAATCAGCCCCAGCATTTT.

The V and J genes are TRBV29-1 and TRBJ1-5, with a weak D call TRBD1 (5 bases). Deletions cut 4 bases from V and 4 bases from J, with 11 bases between. Per germline, CDR1 SQVTM and CDR2 ANQGSEA. CDR3 length equals 13 residues. In DNA form, the CDR3 reads TGCAGCGTTGGGGCGGGGGGTAATCAGCCCCAGCATTTT. This encodes CSVGAGGNQPQHF.

The chain joins TRBV5-1 to TRBJ2-5; D possibly corresponds to TRBD2 (6 bases). Trimming cost V 0 bases and J 5 bases, with 11 bases left between them. CDR3 length equals 14 residues. Germline CDR1 reads SGHRS; CDR2 reads YFSETQ. In DNA form, the CDR3 reads TGCGCCAGCAGCTTGGTCGCAGGGAGGGAGACCCAGTACTTC. Encoded protein: CASSLVAGRETQYF.

The chain is built from TRBV30 and TRBJ1-1; D is unclear. CDR1 and CDR2 (germline): GTSNPN, SVGIG (reference sequence). The CDR3 length is 13 residues. Trimming took off 4 bases at V and 1 base at J, with 10 bases between the two ends. As DNA, the CDR3 is TGTGCCTGGAACCCACACGAGAACACTGAAGCTTTCTTT. As protein: CAWNPHENTEAFF.

V is TRBV7-2 and J is TRBJ1-1; no reliable D call. Trimming removed 0 bases from V and 1 base from J, with 6 bases in between. The CDR3 extends over 14 amino acids. Germline CDR1 reads SGHTA; CDR2 reads FQGNSA. The CDR3 nucleotides read TGTGCCAGCAGCTTAGCACGGGAGAACACTGAAGCTTTCTTT. Translation gives CASSLARENTEAFF. Variable domain in full (rest from reference TRBV7-2 and TRBJ1-1): GAGVSQSPSNKVTEKGKDVELRCDPISGHTALYWYRQSLGQGLEFLIYFQGNSAPDKSGLPSDRFSAERTGGSVSTLTIQRTQQEDSAVYLCASSLARENTEAFFGQGTRLTVV.

The rearrangement uses TRBV7-2 and TRBJ2-1; D uncertain. The CDR3 length is 16 residues. The germline CDR1 and CDR2 sequences are SGHTA and FQGNSA. V dropped 4 bases and J dropped 5 bases, with 18 bases sitting between them. The CDR3 region has the DNA TGTGCCAGCAGCTCCAGACCGGCGGAGATCGACAATGAGCAGTTCTTC. This gives the protein CASSSRPAEIDNEQFF. The full variable domain, completed using reference TRBV7-2 and TRBJ2-1, is GAGVSQSPSNKVTEKGKDVELRCDPISGHTALYWYRQSLGQGLEFLIYFQGNSAPDKSGLPSDRFSAERTGGSVSTLTIQRTQQEDSAVYLCASSSRPAEIDNEQFFGPGTRLTVL.

This chain's CDR3 is CSVVEITGGYGYTF. The CDR3 DNA is TGCAGCGTGGTGGAAATTACAGGGGGCTATGGCTACACCTTC. The chain employs TRBV29-1 and TRBJ1-2; 8 bases line up with TRBD1. Looked up from germline, CDR1 is SQVTM and CDR2 is ANQGSEA. The CDR3 totals 14 residues. V shed 6 bases and J 4 bases; nucleotides not matched to a gene: 10.

The genes are TRBV7-2 and TRBJ2-4; TRBD1 aligns across 7 bases. Germline trimming cut 2 bases from V and 1 base from J; bases unmatched to any gene: 2. This CDR3 spans 15 amino acids. Germline values: CDR1 SGHTA, CDR2 FQGNSA. CDR3 region: CASSLTTGAKNIQYF. CDR3 sequence (DNA): TGTGCCAGCAGCTTAACGACAGGGGCCAAAAACATTCAGTACTTC.

There are a few counts of this clone. The chain carries TRBV5-1 and TRBJ2-4; TRBD1 matches 7 bases. The CDR3 runs to 14 residues. The germline CDR1 and CDR2 sequences are SGHRS and YFSETQ. J gave up 7 bases and V 0 bases, and 4 bases lay outside the gene matches. The CDR3 is CASSLASRGNIQYF. The CDR3 nucleotides are TGCGCCAGCAGCTTGGCCAGCAGGGGGAACATTCAGTACTTC. Based on the CDR3 plus reference TRBV5-1 and TRBJ2-4, the full variable domain is KAGVTQTPRYLIKTRGQQVTLSCSPISGHRSVSWYQQTPGQGLQFLFEYFSETQRNKGNFPGRFSGRQFSNSRSEMNVSTLELGDSALYLCASSLASRGNIQYFGAGTRLSVL.

The chain carries TRBV2 and TRBJ1-2; TRBD1 matches at 7 bases. The CDR3 totals 13 residues. Looked up from germline, CDR1 is SNHLY and CDR2 is FYNNEI. With V trimmed by 8 bases and J by 5 bases, 8 bases remained unmatched. The CDR3 reads CASSIGTDYGYTF. CDR3 DNA sequence: TGTGCCAGCTCGATCGGGACAGATTATGGCTACACCTTC.

This chain uses TRBV30 with TRBJ1-6; TRBD1 agrees at 8 bases. The CDR3 loop spans 15 amino acids. Trimming cost V 2 bases and J 10 bases; bases outside gene matches: 10. Germline V gene lookup returns CDR1 GTSNPN and CDR2 SVGIG (reference sequence). CDR3 sequence: CAWSFALTGVSPLHF. The CDR3 region has the DNA TGTGCCTGGAGTTTTGCCCTGACAGGGGTCTCACCCCTCCACTTT.